This T cell receptor beta chain was identified in a study of T cell responses to AZD1222 COVID-19 vaccine. Using immunoSEQ multiplex PCR, the repertoire was profiled, and TCRdb retains in-frame clones only, with some absent. Here the sample spans about 97,000 clones, more than 70% being singletons. This CDR3 is built from 14 residues. CDR1 SGDLS and CDR2 YYNGEE come from the germline V gene. V dropped 0 bases and J dropped 4 bases, with 10 bases sitting between them. The V and J genes are TRBV9 and TRBJ1-1, with D perhaps TRBD1 (5 bases). This specimen was peripheral blood, taken on day 0 of AZD1222 vaccination. The receptor was isolated from an adult in good health. This CDR3 is CASSVDRYSTEAFF. The CDR3 DNA reads as TGTGCCAGCAGCGTAGACAGGTATTCCACTGAAGCTTTCTTT.